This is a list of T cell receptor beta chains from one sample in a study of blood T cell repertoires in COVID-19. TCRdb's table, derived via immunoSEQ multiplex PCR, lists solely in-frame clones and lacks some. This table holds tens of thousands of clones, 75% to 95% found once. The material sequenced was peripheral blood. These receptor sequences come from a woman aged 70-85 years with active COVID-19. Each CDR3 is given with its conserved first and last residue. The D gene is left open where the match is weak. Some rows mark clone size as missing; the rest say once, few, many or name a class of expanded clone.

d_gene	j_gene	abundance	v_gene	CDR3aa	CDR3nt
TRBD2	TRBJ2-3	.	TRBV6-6	CASSSAGEDGTDTQYF	TGTGCCAGCAGTTCGGCGGGGGAGGACGGGACAGATACGCAGTATTTT
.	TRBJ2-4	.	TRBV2	CASSIVSGWGNIQYF	TGTGCCAGCAGCATAGTTAGCGGATGGGGAAACATTCAGTACTTC
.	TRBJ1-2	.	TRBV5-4	CASSFPGAPNYGYTF	TGTGCCAGCAGCTTCCCAGGGGCCCCCAACTATGGCTACACCTTC
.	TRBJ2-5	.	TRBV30	CAWGGGARFQETQYF	TGTGCCTGGGGAGGTGGGGCGCGGTTCCAAGAGACCCAGTACTTC
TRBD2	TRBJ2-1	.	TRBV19	CASRRTSNRGNEQFF	TGTGCCAGTAGACGGACTAGCAACAGAGGCAATGAGCAGTTCTTC
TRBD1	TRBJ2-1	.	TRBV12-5	CASARPGQGRGEQFF	TGTGCTAGTGCTCGACCTGGACAGGGGCGGGGTGAGCAGTTCTTC
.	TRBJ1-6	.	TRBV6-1	CASSEGRGRSYNSPLHF	TGTGCCAGCAGTGAAGGGCGGGGCCGCTCCTATAATTCACCCCTCCACTTT
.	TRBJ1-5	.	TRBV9	CASSVGQGSNQPQHF	TGTGCCAGCAGCGTGGGGCAGGGTAGCAATCAGCCCCAGCATTTT
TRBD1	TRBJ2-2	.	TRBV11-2	CASSSNRGTGELFF	TGTGCCAGCAGTTCAAACAGGGGCACCGGGGAGCTGTTTTTT
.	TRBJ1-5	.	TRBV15	CATSRSTVRQRYQPQHF	TGTGCCACCAGCAGGTCGACAGTGCGACAGAGATATCAGCCCCAGCATTTT
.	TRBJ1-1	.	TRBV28	CASKQGGTEAFF	TGTGCCAGCAAGCAGGGAGGCACTGAAGCTTTCTTT
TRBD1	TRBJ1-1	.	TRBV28	CASSLGARQGEAFF	TGTGCCAGCTCCTTAGGGGCTCGACAGGGGGAAGCTTTCTTT
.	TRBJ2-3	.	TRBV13	CASSLSGYTDTQYF	TGTGCCAGCAGCTTGAGCGGTTACACAGATACGCAGTATTTT
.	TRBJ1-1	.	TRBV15	CATSGATGPNTEAFF	TGTGCCACCAGCGGGGCGACAGGACCGAACACTGAAGCCTTCTTT
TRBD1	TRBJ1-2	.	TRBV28	CASSSLGTAGYTF	TGTGCCAGCAGTTCCCTCGGGACAGCCGGCTACACCTTC
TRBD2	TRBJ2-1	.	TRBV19	CASKLAGGNNNEQFF	TGTGCCAGTAAATTAGCGGGAGGGAACAACAATGAGCAGTTCTTC
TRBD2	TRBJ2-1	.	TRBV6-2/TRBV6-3	CASSYSRTSGRAGYNEQFF	TGTGCCAGCAGTTACTCTAGGACTAGCGGGAGGGCGGGCTACAATGAGCAGTTCTTC
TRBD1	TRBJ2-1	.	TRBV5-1	CASSLAPPRQGHNEQFF	TGCGCCAGCAGCTTGGCCCCGCCGAGACAGGGCCACAATGAGCAGTTCTTC
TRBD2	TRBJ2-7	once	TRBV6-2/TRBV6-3	CASSRLARASYEQYF	TGTGCCAGCAGCCGACTAGCGAGAGCCTCCTACGAGCAGTACTTC
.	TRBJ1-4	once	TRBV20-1	CSASPGATNEKLFF	TGCAGTGCTAGTCCGGGGGCAACTAATGAAAAACTGTTTTTT
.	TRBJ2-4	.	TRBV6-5	CATPSARNIQYF	TGTGCCACCCCCAGCGCGCGAAACATTCAGTACTTC
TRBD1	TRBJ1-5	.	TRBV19	CASSKDRAHQPQHF	TGTGCCAGTAGTAAAGACAGGGCCCATCAGCCCCAGCATTTT
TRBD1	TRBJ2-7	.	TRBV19	CASRDRNRGHEQYF	TGTGCCAGTCGTGACCGGAACAGGGGGCACGAGCAGTACTTC
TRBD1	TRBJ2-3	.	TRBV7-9	CASSQGGTDTQYF	TGTGCCAGCAGCCAGGGGGGCACAGATACGCAGTATTTT
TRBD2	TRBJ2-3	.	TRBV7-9	CASSLGLAGGNTQYF	TGTGCCAGCAGCTTAGGGCTAGCGGGGGGAAATACGCAGTATTTT
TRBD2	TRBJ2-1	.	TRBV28	CASRLAEWNEQFF	TGTGCCTCCCGACTAGCGGAATGGAATGAGCAGTTCTTC
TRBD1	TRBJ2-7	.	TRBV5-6	CASSPGTGVYEQYF	TGTGCCAGCAGCCCCGGGACAGGGGTCTACGAGCAGTACTTC
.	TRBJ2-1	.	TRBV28	CASSLPAGTYNEQFF	TGTGCCAGCAGTTTGCCGGCGGGGACTTACAATGAGCAGTTCTTC
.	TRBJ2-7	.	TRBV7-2	CASSLVPVGPTAEQYF	TGTGCCAGCAGCTTAGTCCCGGTGGGGCCCACGGCCGAGCAGTACTTC
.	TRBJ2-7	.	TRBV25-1	CASSAPGTSYEQYF	TGTGCCAGCAGTGCACCTGGGACATCCTACGAGCAGTACTTC
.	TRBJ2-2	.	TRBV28	CASSFEVNGELFF	TGTGCCAGCAGTTTTGAGGTGAACGGGGAGCTGTTTTTT
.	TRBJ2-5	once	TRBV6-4	CASSVLARAQYF	TGTGCCAGCAGTGTTCTAGCGCGGGCCCAGTACTTC
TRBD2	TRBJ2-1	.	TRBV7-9	CASSRAGVYHNEQFF	TGTGCCAGCAGCCGAGCGGGAGTTTACCACAATGAGCAGTTCTTC
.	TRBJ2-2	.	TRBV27	CASSLGANTGELFF	TGTGCCAGCAGTTTGGGGGCAAACACCGGGGAGCTGTTTTTT
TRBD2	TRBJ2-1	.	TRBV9	CASSAGLAPEQFF	TGTGCCAGCAGCGCGGGACTAGCTCCCGAGCAGTTCTTC
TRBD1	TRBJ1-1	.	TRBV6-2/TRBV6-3	CASSLTGRTEAFF	TGTGCCAGCAGTTTGACAGGGCGAACTGAAGCTTTCTTT
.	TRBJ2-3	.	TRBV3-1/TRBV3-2	CASSRGPATDTQYF	TGTGCCAGCAGCCGGGGCCCCGCCACAGATACGCAGTATTTT
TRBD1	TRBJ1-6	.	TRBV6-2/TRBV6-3	CASSPTLTGGAPLHF	TGTGCCAGCAGCCCAACCCTGACAGGGGGAGCACCCCTCCACTTT
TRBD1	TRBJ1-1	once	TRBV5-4	CASSRQGWGMNTEAFF	TGTGCCAGCAGCAGACAGGGGTGGGGGATGAACACTGAAGCTTTCTTT
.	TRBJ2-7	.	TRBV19	CASSKFAVSSYEQYF	TGTGCCAGTAGTAAGTTCGCGGTCAGCTCCTACGAGCAGTACTTC
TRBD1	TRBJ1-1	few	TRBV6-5	CASRIGTGYEAFF	TGTGCCAGCAGAATCGGGACAGGCTATGAAGCTTTCTTT
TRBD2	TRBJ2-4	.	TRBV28	CASNTYSGVAKNIQYF	TGTGCCAGCAATACCTATAGCGGGGTAGCCAAAAACATTCAGTACTTC
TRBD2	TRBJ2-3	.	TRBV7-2	CASRGLAGSLSTDTQYF	TGTGCCAGCAGAGGACTAGCGGGGAGTCTCAGCACAGATACGCAGTATTTT